The clone carrying this T cell receptor beta chain was counted a few times. Its antigen is as yet unknown. The data were taken from a study of cytomegalovirus exposure and HLA in healthy donors. Overall study results and limits: Productive rates of about 90% or about 30% were seen for most TCR beta V segments in an earlier analysis.

PCR employed 60 Vbeta and 13 Jbeta primers. Data came from immunoSEQ multiplex PCR; TCRdb stores just in-frame clones and leaves some out. The table lists some 100,000 clones, 73% of them singletons, with under 8.5% in the top ten. CDR3 length: 14 amino acids. V lost 2 bases and J lost 3; bases outside the gene matches: 2. CDR1 and CDR2 from the germline V gene are SGHDT and YYEEEE. The chain uses TRBV5-6 and TRBJ1-1, with 9 bases fitting TRBD1. The sample comprised PBMCs. This TCR came from a middle-aged man in good health and CMV-seronegative. CDR3 sequence: CASSFNRGHTEAFF. The CDR3 bases are TGTGCCAGCAGCTTTAACAGGGGGCACACTGAAGCTTTCTTT.